These 17 T cell receptor beta chains were sequenced from one sample in a study of T cell responses to AZD1222 COVID-19 vaccine (dated by TCRdb to the early 2020s). Libraries came from the immunoSEQ multiplex PCR assay. This is the immuneACCESS table as TCRdb keeps it, with only in-frame sequences that have V and J called. A part of the clones is gone; compared with another copy, unresolved V genes explain less than half, and the rest is unexplained. This sample gives 150,000 to 200,000 clones in total; 85% to 95% of them show up just once. About 3.9% of the sample comes from the top ten. Reading the label with the study, this specimen's time point is: baseline before first vaccination. This specimen was peripheral blood, taken on day 0 of AZD1222 vaccination. The receptors were sampled from an adult in good health.

This clone was recorded once. This rearrangement joins TRBV5-1 to TRBJ2-7; a possible D gene is TRBD1 (5 bases). V lost 2 bases and J lost 5, with 14 bases in between. From germline, CDR1 is SGHRS and CDR2 YFSETQ. The CDR3 runs 14 residues. CDR3 region: CASSLGQGLHEQYF. CDR3 bases: TGCGCCAGCAGCTTAGGGCAGGGATTGCACGAGCAGTACTTC.

The chain is built from TRBV9 and TRBJ1-3; the D is unclear. The length of the CDR3 is 13 residues. Trimming cost V 3 bases and J 4 bases, with 8 bases left between them. CDR1 and CDR2 (germline): SGDLS, YYNGEE. CDR3 sequence: CASSESTGNTIYF. The CDR3 DNA follows: TGTGCCAGCAGCGAATCGACAGGAAACACCATATATTTT.

The chain has TRBV12-5 and TRBJ2-7, with a tentative D call TRBD1 (6 bases). The CDR3 runs to 15 residues. The V gene lost 3 bases and the J gene lost 3 bases, with 15 bases spanning the gap. Germline loops: CDR1 LGHNT, CDR2 FRNRAP. The CDR3 DNA is TGTGCTAGTGGTTTCCACGAACAGACAGGCTACGAGCAGTACTTC. It encodes CASGFHEQTGYEQYF.

CDR3 amino acids: CASSLYSTQETQYF. The CDR3 DNA sequence: TGTGCCAGCAGCTTGTATTCAACCCAAGAGACCCAGTACTTC. This chain joins TRBV7-9 and TRBJ2-5; D is uncertain. The CDR3 spans 14 residues. The ends were cut back, 3 bases at V and 1 base at J, with 9 bases in the middle. The germline V gene has CDR1 SEHNR and CDR2 FQNEAQ (reference sequence).

This chain connects TRBV29-1 to TRBJ1-2; a possible D gene is TRBD1 (6 bases). The germline gives CDR1 SQVTM, CDR2 ANQGSEA. The V and J ends lost 3 bases and 6 bases respectively, with 11 bases between them. The CDR3 spans 12 residues. The DNA for the CDR3 is TGCAGCGTTGAGGACAGTATTAATGGCTACACCTTC. Encoded protein: CSVEDSINGYTF.

The chain recombines TRBV5-6 with TRBJ2-5; D may correspond to TRBD1 or TRBD2 (7 bases each). The length of the CDR3 is 14 residues. CDR1 is SGHDT and CDR2 is YYEEEE in the germline V gene. With 6 bases removed from V and 4 bases from J, the gap between germline ends came to 16 bases. The CDR3 DNA reads TGTGCCAGCACCAAAGGGGGCGGGGGAGAGACCCAGTACTTC. Translating gives CASTKGGGGETQYF.

The chain carries TRBV5-1 and TRBJ2-1, with a possible D match to TRBD2 (6 bases). The V gene lost 4 bases and the J gene lost 4 bases, with 9 bases spanning the gap. Germline V gene sequence: CDR1 SGHRS, CDR2 YFSETQ. This CDR3 region has 13 residues. The CDR3: CASSPGEYNEQFF. CDR3 sequence (DNA): TGCGCCAGCAGCCCGGGAGAGTACAATGAGCAGTTCTTC.

The chain carries TRBV12-3 or TRBV12-4 and TRBJ1-4; 7 nucleotides match TRBD1. The V gene end was trimmed by 6 bases and the J gene end by 7 bases; junction bases not matched to a gene: 2. The CDR3 covers 12 residues. The CDR3 DNA sequence: TGTGCCAGCAGGCGGGACAGTGAAAAACTGTTTTTT. Translating gives CASRRDSEKLFF.

V is TRBV5-1 and J is TRBJ1-2; D not resolved. V was clipped by 1 base and J by 0 bases, with 10 bases between them. Germline assignment: CDR1 SGHRS and CDR2 YFSETQ. This CDR3 is 15 amino acids long. This CDR3 reads CASSLSRSANYGYTF. CDR3 in DNA: TGCGCCAGCAGCTTGTCGAGGTCGGCTAACTATGGCTACACCTTC.

The J gene is TRBJ1-2, the V gene TRBV18; no definite D call. V was trimmed by 3 bases and J by 0 bases, leaving 11 bases between them. CDR1 and CDR2 (germline): KGHSH, LQKENI. This CDR3 has 15 residues. The CDR3 protein is CASSPQRTPNYGYTF. Written as DNA, the CDR3 is TGTGCCAGCTCACCCCAACGGACCCCTAACTATGGCTACACCTTC.

The V gene is TRBV7-9, the J gene TRBJ1-2; a weak D match, TRBD1 (5 bases). CDR3 size: 14 residues. Germline CDR1 reads SEHNR; CDR2 reads FQNEAQ (reference sequence). Trimming took off 3 bases at V and 9 bases at J, with 17 bases between the two ends. CDR3 nucleotides: TGTGCCAGCAGCTTCACACTGCAGGGACGAAGCTACACCTTC. Amino acids: CASSFTLQGRSYTF.

The chain couples TRBV11-2 to TRBJ2-2, with a possible D match to TRBD2 (6 bases). Germline V gene sequence: CDR1 SGHAT, CDR2 FQNNGV. This CDR3 is 17 amino acids long. V was pared by 0 bases and J by 0 bases, with 11 bases between. In DNA, the CDR3 is TGTGCCAGCAGCTTAGACGCCGGGACTTCGAACACCGGGGAGCTGTTTTTT. This codes for CASSLDAGTSNTGELFF.

The rearrangement links TRBV5-6 to TRBJ1-1; 8 bases fit TRBD1. The ends lost 3 bases at V and 5 bases at J; junction bases unmatched: 6. This CDR3 region has 14 residues. Germline CDR1 is SGHDT and CDR2 is YYEEEE. As DNA, the CDR3 is TGTGCCAGCAGCTGGCAGGGGGCAGGGACTGAAGCTTTCTTT. It is translated as CASSWQGAGTEAFF.

V gene TRBV11-3 combines with J gene TRBJ1-1, with D possibly being TRBD1 (6 bases). The germline V gene has CDR1 SGHNT and CDR2 YENEEA. Trimming shortened V by 4 bases and J by 0 bases, and 9 bases separated the two germline ends. This CDR3 contains 14 residues. The CDR3 nucleotides are TGTGCCAGCAGCTACCAGGGGATGAACACTGAAGCTTTCTTT. This gives the protein CASSYQGMNTEAFF.

J is TRBJ1-1 and V is TRBV2; D is ambiguous. V was clipped by 2 bases and J by 7 bases, with 8 bases between them. The CDR3 spans 12 residues. CDR1 is SNHLY, CDR2 FYNNEI, per germline. CDR3 DNA: TGTGCCAGCAGTGAACAGGAGATTGAAGCTTTCTTT. Protein sequence: CASSEQEIEAFF.

The CDR3 DNA sequence: TGTGCCAGCAGCTTAGAGGGGGAGGAAAATCAGCCCCAGCATTTT. It codes for CASSLEGEENQPQHF. The rearrangement joins TRBV5-6 to TRBJ1-5, with D tentatively TRBD1 (6 bases). V lost 2 bases and J 4 bases, leaving 13 bases between the germline ends. The CDR3 is made up of 15 amino acids. Looked up from germline, CDR1 is SGHDT and CDR2 is YYEEEE.

The rearrangement links TRBV3-1 (or the pseudogene TRBV3-2) to TRBJ1-5; D unresolved. Germline CDR1 reads LGHDT; CDR2 reads YNNKEL (reference sequence). V was shortened by 3 bases and J by 5 bases, with 14 bases between the two germline ends. This CDR3 has 15 residues. The CDR3 reads CASSQGTEGYQPQHF. CDR3 nucleotides: TGTGCCAGCAGCCAGGGAACAGAAGGGTATCAGCCCCAGCATTTT.